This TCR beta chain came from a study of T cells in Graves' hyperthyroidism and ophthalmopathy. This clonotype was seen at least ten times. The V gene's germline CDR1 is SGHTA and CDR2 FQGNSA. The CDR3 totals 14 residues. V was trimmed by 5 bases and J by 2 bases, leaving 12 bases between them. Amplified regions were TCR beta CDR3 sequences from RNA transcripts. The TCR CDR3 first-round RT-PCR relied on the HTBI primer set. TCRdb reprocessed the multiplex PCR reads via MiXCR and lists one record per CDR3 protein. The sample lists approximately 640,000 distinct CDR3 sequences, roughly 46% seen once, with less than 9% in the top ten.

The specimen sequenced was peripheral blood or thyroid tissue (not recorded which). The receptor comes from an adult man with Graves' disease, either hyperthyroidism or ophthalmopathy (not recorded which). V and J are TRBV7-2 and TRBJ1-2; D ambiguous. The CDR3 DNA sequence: TGTGCCAGCAGCCCTTCGCCGGGGAACTATGGCTACACCTTC. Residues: CASSPSPGNYGYTF.